Below, 7 T cell receptor beta chains from the same sample are listed, as sequenced in a study of T cell repertoires in cytomegalovirus infection. TCRdb re-derived calls from the reads in MiXCR, one entry per CDR3 protein. The sample records a few hundred thousand distinct CDR3 sequences, more than 20% being singletons. Which antigens these TCRs recognize remains unknown. The material sequenced was cultured PBMCs, taken from culture after CMV antigen stimulation. The source is a human donor in good health (CMV status not recorded). Some clones in this sample may be carry-over from other donors' samples.

This chain joins TRBV5-4 and TRBJ2-7, with 7 bases aligning to TRBD2. From germline, CDR1 is SGHNT and CDR2 YYREEE (reference sequence). This CDR3 region has 14 residues. The ends lost 4 bases at V and 5 bases at J; junction bases unmatched: 9. DNA for the CDR3: TGTGCCAGCAGCCCGCCTAGCGGAAGGGACGAGCAGTACTTC. It yields the protein CASSPPSGRDEQYF.

This clonotype showed up just a few times. The chain combines TRBV6-1 with TRBJ2-7; 8 bases map to TRBD2. Germline V gene data show CDR1 as MNHNS and CDR2 as SASEGT. V trimming: 6 bases; J trimming: 3 bases; junction bases outside the gene matches: 7. The CDR3 is 14 amino acids. The CDR3 DNA reads as TGTGCCAGCAGCCCACATAGCGGGATCTACGAGCAGTACTTC. It yields the protein CASSPHSGIYEQYF.

The chain is built from TRBV2 and TRBJ2-1; 15 nucleotides align to TRBD2. The CDR3 runs 15 residues. Trimming at V came to 3 bases and at J to 9 bases, leaving 3 bases not matched to a gene. The germline CDR1 and CDR2 sequences are SNHLY and FYNNEI. As DNA, the CDR3 is TGTGCCAGCAGTGAGGGACTAGCGGGAGGTGGTGAGCAGTTCTTC. Protein sequence: CASSEGLAGGGEQFF.

This CDR3 is CASSQVASNGYTF. CDR3 nucleotide sequence: TGCGCCAGCAGCCAAGTGGCATCGAATGGCTACACCTTC. The V gene is TRBV4-1, the J gene TRBJ1-2; D is undetermined. V was clipped by 1 base and J by 6 bases, with 9 bases between them. There are 13 residues in the CDR3. Germline loops: CDR1 MGHRA, CDR2 YSYEKL.

This clonotype was observed a handful of times. V is TRBV7-8 and J is TRBJ1-5; TRBD1 might be the D (5 bases). The V end was cut by 0 bases, the J end by 4 bases, with 7 bases between. Germline CDR1 SGHVS, CDR2 FQNEAQ. CDR3 length: 14 amino acids. The CDR3 loop reads CASSLARGNQPQHF. The CDR3 coding sequence is TGTGCCAGCAGCTTAGCGCGGGGGAATCAGCCCCAGCATTTT.

This clonotype has only a few counts. The CDR3 DNA sequence: TGTGCCAGCAGCCCAAGTACGGGCAATGAGCAGTTCTTC. Encoded protein: CASSPSTGNEQFF. The chain is built from TRBV11-2 and TRBJ2-1; the D is unclear. Between the trimmed V and J ends, which lost 5 bases and 6 bases, there was a span of 11 bases. In germline, CDR1 is SGHAT, CDR2 FQNNGV. The CDR3 extends over 13 amino acids.

The rearrangement links TRBV6-5 to TRBJ2-2; 7 nucleotides agree with TRBD2. The trim removed 4 bases at V and 4 bases at J, leaving 9 bases unmatched. The CDR3 consists of 16 residues. Germline CDR1 is MNHEY and CDR2 is SVGAGI. CDR3 sequence (DNA): TGTGCCAGCAGTTTCCTCGCTAGCGGAGGCACCGGGGAGCTGTTTTTT. Residues: CASSFLASGGTGELFF.